This TCR beta chain derives from a study of CXCR3-negative and CXCR3-positive naive CD8 T cells. Germline values: CDR1 SQVTM, CDR2 ANQGSEA. This CDR3 region has 12 residues. The study made its TRB cDNA libraries by 5' RACE, adding UMI labels. TCRdb reprocessed the 5' RACE reads, with one entry per CDR3 protein and no DNA. The sample table sets out some 130,000 distinct CDR3 sequences. This rearrangement joins TRBV29-1 to TRBJ2-5; TCRdb selects TRBD2, and the lack of DNA leaves this call unchecked. Source material: naive CXCR3- CD8+ T cells from blood. Subset indicated: CD45RO-CCR7+CD27+CD95- naive CD8+ T cells lacking CXCR3 (TNR3-). The source is a human donor in good health. Some clones in this sample may be carry-over from other donors' samples. The CDR3 region is CSVEGLEETQYF.